This record covers a single T cell receptor beta chain. Its antigen is still unknown. The junction departs from the called germline gene at one end, perhaps through a read error. Both blood RNA, taken from unsorted whole blood, and germline DNA were extracted. Before the surgical procedure, around 4 milliliters of peripheral blood were collected. Constant-region priming of about 0.5 ug total RNA yielded TCR beta cDNA. For TCR beta, libraries were produced by three nested multiplex PCR rounds using slightly modified ARM-PCR. TRBV1-TRBV30 forward primers paired with a C-beta reverse primer drove the first two PCR rounds, about 10 cycles each. TCRdb reanalysed the multiplex PCR reads using MiXCR and keeps one entry per CDR3 protein. The table shows 300,000 to 400,000 distinct CDR3 sequences, with roughly two thirds occurring only once. The length of the CDR3 is 12 residues. Germline lookup yields CDR1 GTSNPN and CDR2 SVGIG (reference sequence).

This sample is drawn from a study of tumor-infiltrating lymphocytes in primary liver carcinoma. For the study at large: Primary liver carcinoma, confirmed by histopathology, was surgically resected. Study results and limitations: Among the pair types, tumor region pairs showed more overlap than tumor-adjacent and tumor-blood pairs. Tumor top-250-clone fractions significantly exceeded those of blood (p = 0.039).

The chain uses TRBV30 and TRBJ1-5; no clear D. The sample consisted of peripheral blood. The receptor's source is a man aged 35 to 55 with primary liver carcinoma and hepatitis B virus infection. In nucleotides, the CDR3 is TGTGCCTGGTGTGTAATGGGTCAGCCCCAGCATTTT. This sequence encodes CAWCVMGQPQHF.